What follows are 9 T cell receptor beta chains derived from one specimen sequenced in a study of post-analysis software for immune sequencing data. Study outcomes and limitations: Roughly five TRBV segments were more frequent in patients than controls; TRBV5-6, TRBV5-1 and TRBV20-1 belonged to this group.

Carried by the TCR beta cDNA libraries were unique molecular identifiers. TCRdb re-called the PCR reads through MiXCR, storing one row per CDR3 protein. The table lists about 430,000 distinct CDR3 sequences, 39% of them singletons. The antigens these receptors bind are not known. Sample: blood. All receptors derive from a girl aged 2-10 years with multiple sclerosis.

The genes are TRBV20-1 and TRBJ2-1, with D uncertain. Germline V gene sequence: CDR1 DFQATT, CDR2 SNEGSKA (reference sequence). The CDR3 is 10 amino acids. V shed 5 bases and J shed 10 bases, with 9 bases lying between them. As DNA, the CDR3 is TGCAGTGCTCCAGACCCCGAGCAGTTCTTC. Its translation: CSAPDPEQFF.

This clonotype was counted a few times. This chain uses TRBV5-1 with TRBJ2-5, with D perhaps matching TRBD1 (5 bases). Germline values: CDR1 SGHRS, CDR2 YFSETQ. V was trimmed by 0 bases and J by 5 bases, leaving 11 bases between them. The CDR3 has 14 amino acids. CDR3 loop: CASSLGGSRETQYF. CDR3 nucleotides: TGCGCCAGCAGCTTGGGGGGCTCGAGGGAGACCCAGTACTTC. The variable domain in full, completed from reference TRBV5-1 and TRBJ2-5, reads KAGVTQTPRYLIKTRGQQVTLSCSPISGHRSVSWYQQTPGQGLQFLFEYFSETQRNKGNFPGRFSGRQFSNSRSEMNVSTLELGDSALYLCASSLGGSRETQYFGPGTRLLVL.

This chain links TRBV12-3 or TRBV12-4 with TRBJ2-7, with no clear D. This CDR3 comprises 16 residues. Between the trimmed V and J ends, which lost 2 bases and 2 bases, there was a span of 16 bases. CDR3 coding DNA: TGTGCCAGCAGTTTAAAAGGGTGGGGAACTGCCTACGAGCAGTACTTC. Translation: CASSLKGWGTAYEQYF.

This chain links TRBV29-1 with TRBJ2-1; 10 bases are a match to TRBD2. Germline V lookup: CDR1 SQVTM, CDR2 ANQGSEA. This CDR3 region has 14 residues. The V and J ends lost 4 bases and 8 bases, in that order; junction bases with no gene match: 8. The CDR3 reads CSVGSGRAGYEQFF. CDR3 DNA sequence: TGCAGCGTTGGAAGCGGGAGGGCCGGATATGAGCAGTTCTTC.

CDR3 in amino acids: CASSHRAATVAQYF. CDR3 nucleotide sequence: TGTGCCAGCAGCCATAGGGCCGCCACGGTGGCCCAGTACTTC. The chain recombines TRBV3-1 with TRBJ2-5; no clear D. This CDR3 region has 14 residues. In germline, CDR1 is LGHDT, CDR2 YNNKEL (reference sequence). Trimming took 3 bases from V and 9 from J, leaving 17 bases between them.

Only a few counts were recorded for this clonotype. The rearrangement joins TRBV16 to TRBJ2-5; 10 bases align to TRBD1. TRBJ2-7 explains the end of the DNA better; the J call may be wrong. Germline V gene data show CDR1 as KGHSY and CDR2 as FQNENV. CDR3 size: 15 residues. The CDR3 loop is CASSQLAGQGLEQYF. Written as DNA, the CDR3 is TGTGCCAGCAGCCAATTGGCGGGACAGGGGCTCGAGCAGTACTTC.

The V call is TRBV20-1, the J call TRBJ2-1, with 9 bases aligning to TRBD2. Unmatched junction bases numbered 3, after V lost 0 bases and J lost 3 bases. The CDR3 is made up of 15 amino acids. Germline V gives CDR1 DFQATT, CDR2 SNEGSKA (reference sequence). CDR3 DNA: TGCAGTGCTAGAGATCCAGCGGGGGGCTACAATGAGCAGTTCTTC. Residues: CSARDPAGGYNEQFF.

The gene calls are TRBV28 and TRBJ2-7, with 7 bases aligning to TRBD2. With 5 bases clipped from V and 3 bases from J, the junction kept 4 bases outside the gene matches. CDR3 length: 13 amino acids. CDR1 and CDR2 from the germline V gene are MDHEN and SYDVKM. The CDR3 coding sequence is TGTGCCAGCAGTCCGGGGGGAAACTACGAGCAGTACTTC. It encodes CASSPGGNYEQYF. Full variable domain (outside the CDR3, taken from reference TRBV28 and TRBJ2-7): DVKVTQSSRYLVKRTGEKVFLECVQDMDHENMFWYRQDPGLGLRLIYFSYDVKMKEKGDIPEGYSVSREKKERFSLILESASTNQTSMYLCASSPGGNYEQYFGPGTRLTVT.

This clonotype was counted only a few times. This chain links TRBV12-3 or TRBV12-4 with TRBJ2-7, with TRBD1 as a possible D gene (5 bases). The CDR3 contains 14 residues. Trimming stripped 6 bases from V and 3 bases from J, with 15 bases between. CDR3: CASSPRQTFYEQYF. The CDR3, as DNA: TGTGCCAGCAGCCCCAGACAGACTTTCTACGAGCAGTACTTC.